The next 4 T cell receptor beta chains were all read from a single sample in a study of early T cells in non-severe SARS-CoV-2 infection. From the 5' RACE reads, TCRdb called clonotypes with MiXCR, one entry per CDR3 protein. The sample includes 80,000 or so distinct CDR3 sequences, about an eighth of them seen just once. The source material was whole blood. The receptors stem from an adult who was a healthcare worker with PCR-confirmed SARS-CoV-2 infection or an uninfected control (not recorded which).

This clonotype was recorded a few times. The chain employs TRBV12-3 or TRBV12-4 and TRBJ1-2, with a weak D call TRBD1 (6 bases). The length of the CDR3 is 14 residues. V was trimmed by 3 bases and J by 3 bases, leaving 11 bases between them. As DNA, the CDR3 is TGTGCCAGCAGTTTTAAAGGGGGGGACTATGGCTACACCTTC. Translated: CASSFKGGDYGYTF.

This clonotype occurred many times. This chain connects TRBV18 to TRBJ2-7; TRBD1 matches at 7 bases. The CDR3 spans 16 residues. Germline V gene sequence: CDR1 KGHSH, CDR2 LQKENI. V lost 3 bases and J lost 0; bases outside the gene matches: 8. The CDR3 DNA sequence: TGTGCCAGCTCACCCCCGACAGGGCCCGACTCCTACGAGCAGTACTTC. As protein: CASSPPTGPDSYEQYF.

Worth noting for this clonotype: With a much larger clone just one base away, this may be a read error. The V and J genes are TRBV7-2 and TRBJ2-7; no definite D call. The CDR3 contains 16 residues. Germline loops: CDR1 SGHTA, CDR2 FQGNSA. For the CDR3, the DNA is TGTGCCAGCAGCATCCGGGCCGTGGGGATCTCCTACGGGCAGTACTTC. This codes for CASSIRAVGISYGQYF.

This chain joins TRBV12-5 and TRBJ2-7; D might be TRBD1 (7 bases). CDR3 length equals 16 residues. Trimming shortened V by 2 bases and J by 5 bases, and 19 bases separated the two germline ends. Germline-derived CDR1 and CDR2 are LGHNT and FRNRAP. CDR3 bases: TGTGCTAGTGGTTTGTTAAAATCAGGGGGGCTGCACGAGCAGTACTTC. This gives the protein CASGLLKSGGLHEQYF.